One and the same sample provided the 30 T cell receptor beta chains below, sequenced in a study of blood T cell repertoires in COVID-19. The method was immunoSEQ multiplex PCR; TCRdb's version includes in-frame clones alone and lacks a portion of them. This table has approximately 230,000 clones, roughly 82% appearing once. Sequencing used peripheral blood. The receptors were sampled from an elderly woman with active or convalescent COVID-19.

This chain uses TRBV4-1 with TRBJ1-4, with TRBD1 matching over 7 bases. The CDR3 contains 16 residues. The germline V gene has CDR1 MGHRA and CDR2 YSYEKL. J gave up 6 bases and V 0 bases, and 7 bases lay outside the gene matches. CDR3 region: CASSQDGAGGDEKLFF. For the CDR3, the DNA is TGCGCCAGCAGCCAAGATGGGGCAGGGGGTGATGAAAAACTGTTTTTT.

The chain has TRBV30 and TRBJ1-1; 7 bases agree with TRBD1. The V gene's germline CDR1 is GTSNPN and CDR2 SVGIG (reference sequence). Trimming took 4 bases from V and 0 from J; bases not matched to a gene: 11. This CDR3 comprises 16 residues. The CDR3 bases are TGTGCCTGGAACGTACAGGGGAAAATCATGAACACTGAAGCTTTCTTT. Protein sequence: CAWNVQGKIMNTEAFF.

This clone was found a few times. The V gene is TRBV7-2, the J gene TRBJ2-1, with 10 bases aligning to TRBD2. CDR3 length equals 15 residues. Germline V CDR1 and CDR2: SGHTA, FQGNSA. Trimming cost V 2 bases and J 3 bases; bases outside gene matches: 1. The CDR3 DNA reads TGTGCCAGCAGCTTAATAGCGGGGGGCTACAATGAGCAGTTCTTC. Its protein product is CASSLIAGGYNEQFF.

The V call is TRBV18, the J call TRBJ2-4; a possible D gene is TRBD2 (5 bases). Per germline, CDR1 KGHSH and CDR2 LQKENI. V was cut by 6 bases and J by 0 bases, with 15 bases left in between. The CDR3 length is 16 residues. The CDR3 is CASSDRGNLAKNIQYF. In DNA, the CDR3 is TGTGCCAGCTCCGACCGGGGAAATCTAGCCAAAAACATTCAGTACTTC.

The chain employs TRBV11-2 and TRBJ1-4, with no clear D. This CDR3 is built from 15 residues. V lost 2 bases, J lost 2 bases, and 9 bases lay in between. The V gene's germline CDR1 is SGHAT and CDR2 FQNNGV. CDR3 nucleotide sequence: TGTGCCAGCAGCTTATCGACGGGGACTAATGAAAAACTGTTTTTT. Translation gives CASSLSTGTNEKLFF.

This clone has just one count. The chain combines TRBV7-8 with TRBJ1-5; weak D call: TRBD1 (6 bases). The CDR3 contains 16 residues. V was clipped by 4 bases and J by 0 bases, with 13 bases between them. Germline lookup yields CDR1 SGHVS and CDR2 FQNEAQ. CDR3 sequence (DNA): TGTGCCAGCAGCTCGTGGACAGTAGATAGCAATCAGCCCCAGCATTTT. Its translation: CASSSWTVDSNQPQHF. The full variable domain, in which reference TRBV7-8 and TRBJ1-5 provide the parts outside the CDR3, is GAGVSQSPRYKVAKRGQDVALRCDPISGHVSLFWYQQALGQGPEFLTYFQNEAQLDKSGLPSDRFFAERPEGSVSTLKIQRTQQEDSAVYLCASSSWTVDSNQPQHFGDGTRLSIL.

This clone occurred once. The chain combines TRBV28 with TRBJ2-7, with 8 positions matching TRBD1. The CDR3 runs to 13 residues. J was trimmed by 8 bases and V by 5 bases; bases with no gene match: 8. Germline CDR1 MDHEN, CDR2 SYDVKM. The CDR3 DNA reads TGTGCCAGCAGTCTGGGACAGGAGTATCAGCAGTACTTC. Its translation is CASSLGQEYQQYF.

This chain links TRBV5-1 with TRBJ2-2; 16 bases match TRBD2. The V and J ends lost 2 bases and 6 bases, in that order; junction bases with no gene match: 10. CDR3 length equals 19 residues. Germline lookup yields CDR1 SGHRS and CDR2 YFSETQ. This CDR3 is CASSFLPGLAGGPPGELFF. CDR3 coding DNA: TGCGCCAGCAGCTTCCTACCGGGACTAGCGGGGGGGCCCCCCGGGGAGCTGTTTTTT.

The CDR3 protein is CASSRRGGENIQYF. The DNA for the CDR3 is TGTGCCAGTAGCCGACGGGGTGGGGAAAACATTCAGTACTTC. This rearrangement joins TRBV19 to TRBJ2-4; D may be TRBD2 (5 bases). V was trimmed by 6 bases and J by 5 bases, leaving 14 bases between them. The germline gives CDR1 LNHDA, CDR2 SQIVND (reference sequence). The CDR3 covers 14 residues.

The CDR3 reads CASSIEGLSNQPQHF. The CDR3 DNA is TGTGCCAGTAGTATAGAGGGCCTTAGCAATCAGCCCCAGCATTTT. This chain links TRBV19 with TRBJ1-5; D unresolved. The CDR3 contains 15 residues. Germline CDR1 and CDR2: LNHDA and SQIVND (reference sequence). The ends were cut back, 0 bases at V and 0 bases at J, with 6 bases in the middle.

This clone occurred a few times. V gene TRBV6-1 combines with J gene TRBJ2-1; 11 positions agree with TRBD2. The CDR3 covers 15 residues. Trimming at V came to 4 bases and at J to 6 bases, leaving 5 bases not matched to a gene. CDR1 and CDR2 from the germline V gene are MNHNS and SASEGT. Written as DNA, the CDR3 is TGTGCCAGCAGTGTAGCGGGAGGGTTGTCCAATGAGCAGTTCTTC. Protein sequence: CASSVAGGLSNEQFF.

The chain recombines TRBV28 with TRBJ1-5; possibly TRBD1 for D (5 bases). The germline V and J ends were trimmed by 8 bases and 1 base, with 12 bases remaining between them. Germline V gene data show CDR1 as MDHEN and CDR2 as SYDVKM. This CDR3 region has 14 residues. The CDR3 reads CASQPGGSNQPQHF. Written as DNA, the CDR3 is TGTGCCAGCCAACCCGGGGGAAGCAATCAGCCCCAGCATTTT.

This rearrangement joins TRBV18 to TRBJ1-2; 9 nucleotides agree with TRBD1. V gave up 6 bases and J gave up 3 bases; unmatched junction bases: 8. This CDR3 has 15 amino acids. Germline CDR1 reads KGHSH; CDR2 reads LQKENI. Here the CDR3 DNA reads TGTGCCAGCTCCATGGGACAGGGCTTCGACTATGGCTACACCTTC. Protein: CASSMGQGFDYGYTF.

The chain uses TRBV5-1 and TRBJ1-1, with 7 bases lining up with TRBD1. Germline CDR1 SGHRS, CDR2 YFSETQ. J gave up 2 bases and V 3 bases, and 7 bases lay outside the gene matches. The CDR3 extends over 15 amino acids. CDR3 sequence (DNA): TGCGCCAGCAGCTCGACGACAGGGAGTAACACTGAAGCTTTCTTT. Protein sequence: CASSSTTGSNTEAFF.

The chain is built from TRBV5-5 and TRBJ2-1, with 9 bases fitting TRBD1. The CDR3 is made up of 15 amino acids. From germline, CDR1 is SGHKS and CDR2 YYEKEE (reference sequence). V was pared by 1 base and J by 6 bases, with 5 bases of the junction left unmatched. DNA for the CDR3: TGTGCCAGCAGCTTGTATGGGACAGGGTTCAATGAGCAGTTCTTC. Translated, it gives CASSLYGTGFNEQFF.

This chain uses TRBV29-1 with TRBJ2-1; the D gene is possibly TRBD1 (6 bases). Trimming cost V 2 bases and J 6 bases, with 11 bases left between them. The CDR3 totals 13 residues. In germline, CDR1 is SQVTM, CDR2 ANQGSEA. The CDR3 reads CSVEQTGSNEQFF. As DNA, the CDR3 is TGCAGCGTTGAACAAACAGGGTCCAATGAGCAGTTCTTC.

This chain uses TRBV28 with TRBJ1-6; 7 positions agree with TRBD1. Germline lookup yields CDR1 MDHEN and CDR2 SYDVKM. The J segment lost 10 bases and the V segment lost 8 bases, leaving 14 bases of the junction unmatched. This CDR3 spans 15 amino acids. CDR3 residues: CASQGGRGSTSPLHF. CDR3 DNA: TGTGCCAGCCAGGGGGGCAGGGGATCAACATCACCCCTCCACTTT.

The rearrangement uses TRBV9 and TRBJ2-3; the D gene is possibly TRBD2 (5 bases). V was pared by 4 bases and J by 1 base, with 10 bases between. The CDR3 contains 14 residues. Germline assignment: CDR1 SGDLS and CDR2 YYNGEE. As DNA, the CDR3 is TGTGCCAGCAGCCCCCGGGGAGGCACAGATACGCAGTATTTT. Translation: CASSPRGGTDTQYF. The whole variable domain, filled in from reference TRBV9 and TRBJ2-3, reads DSGVTQTPKHLITATGQRVTLRCSPRSGDLSVYWYQQSLDQGLQFLIQYYNGEERAKGNILERFSAQQFPDLHSELNLSSLELGDSALYFCASSPRGGTDTQYFGPGTRLTVL.

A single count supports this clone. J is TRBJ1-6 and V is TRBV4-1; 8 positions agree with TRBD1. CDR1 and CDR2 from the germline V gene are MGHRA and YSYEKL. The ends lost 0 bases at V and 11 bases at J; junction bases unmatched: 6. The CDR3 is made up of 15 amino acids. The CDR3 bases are TGCGCCAGCAGCCAAGATTGGGACAGGACAGCACCCCTCCACTTT. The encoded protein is CASSQDWDRTAPLHF.

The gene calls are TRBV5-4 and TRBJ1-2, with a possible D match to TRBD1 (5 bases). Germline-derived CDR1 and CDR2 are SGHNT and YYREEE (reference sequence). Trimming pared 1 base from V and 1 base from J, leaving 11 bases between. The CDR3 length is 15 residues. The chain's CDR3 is CASSLSGTNNYGYTF. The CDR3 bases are TGTGCCAGCAGCTTGTCCGGGACTAATAACTATGGCTACACCTTC.

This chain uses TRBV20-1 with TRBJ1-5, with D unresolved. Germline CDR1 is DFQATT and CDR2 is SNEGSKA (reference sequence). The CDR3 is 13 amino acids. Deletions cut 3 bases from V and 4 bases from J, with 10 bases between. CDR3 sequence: CSASDGGNQPQHF. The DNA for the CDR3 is TGCAGTGCTAGTGATGGAGGGAATCAGCCCCAGCATTTT.

CDR3 DNA sequence: TGTGCCTCCCGGCCGGGGACAGGGCTTTTTGGCTATGGCTACACCTTC. Translating it yields CASRPGTGLFGYGYTF. The V gene is TRBV2, the J gene TRBJ1-2; 9 nucleotides match TRBD1. The length of the CDR3 is 16 residues. Trimming removed 11 bases from V and 4 bases from J; junction bases left unmatched: 17. Germline CDR1 SNHLY, CDR2 FYNNEI. Full variable domain (rest looked up from reference TRBV2 and TRBJ1-2): EPEVTQTPSHQVTQMGQEVILRCVPISNHLYFYWYRQILGQKVEFLVSFYNNEISEKSEIFDDQFSVERPDGSNFTLKIRSTKLEDSAMYFCASRPGTGLFGYGYTFGSGTRLTVV.

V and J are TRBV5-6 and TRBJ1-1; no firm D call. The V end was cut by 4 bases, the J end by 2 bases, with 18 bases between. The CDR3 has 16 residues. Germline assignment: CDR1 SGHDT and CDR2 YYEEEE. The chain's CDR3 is CASSGRVWGANTEAFF. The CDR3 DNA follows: TGTGCCAGCAGCGGGAGGGTGTGGGGAGCTAACACTGAAGCTTTCTTT.

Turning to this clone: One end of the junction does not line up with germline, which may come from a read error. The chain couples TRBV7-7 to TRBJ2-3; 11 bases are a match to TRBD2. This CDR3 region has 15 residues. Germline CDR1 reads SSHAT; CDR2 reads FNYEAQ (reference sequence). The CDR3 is CASSLGLADTDTQYF. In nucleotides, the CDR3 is TGTGCTAGCAGCTTGGGACTAGCGGACACAGATACGCAGTATTTT.

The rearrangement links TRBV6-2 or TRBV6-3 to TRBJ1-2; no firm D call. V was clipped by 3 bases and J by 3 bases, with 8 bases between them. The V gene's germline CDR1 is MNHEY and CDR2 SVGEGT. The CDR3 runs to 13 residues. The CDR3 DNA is TGTGCCAGCAGTTATAGCAGCGACTATGGCTACACCTTC. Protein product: CASSYSSDYGYTF.

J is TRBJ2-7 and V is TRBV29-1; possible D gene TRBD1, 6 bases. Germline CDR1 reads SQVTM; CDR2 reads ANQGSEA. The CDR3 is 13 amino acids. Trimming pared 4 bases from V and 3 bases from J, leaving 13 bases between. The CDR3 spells CSVAGATNYEQYF. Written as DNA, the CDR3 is TGCAGCGTTGCAGGGGCTACCAACTACGAGCAGTACTTC.

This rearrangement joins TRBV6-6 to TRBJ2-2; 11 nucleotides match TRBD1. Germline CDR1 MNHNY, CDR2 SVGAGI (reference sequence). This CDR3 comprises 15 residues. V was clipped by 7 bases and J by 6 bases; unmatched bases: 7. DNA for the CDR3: TGTGCCAGCAATGGCGGGACAGGGGGTTCCGGGGAGCTGTTTTTT. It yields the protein CASNGGTGGSGELFF.

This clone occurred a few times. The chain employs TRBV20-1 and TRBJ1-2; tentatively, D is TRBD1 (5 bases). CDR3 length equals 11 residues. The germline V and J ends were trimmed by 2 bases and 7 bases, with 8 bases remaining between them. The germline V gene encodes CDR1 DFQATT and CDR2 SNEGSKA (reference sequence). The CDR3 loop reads CSARQGGGYTF. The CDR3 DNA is TGCAGTGCTAGACAGGGTGGTGGCTACACCTTC.

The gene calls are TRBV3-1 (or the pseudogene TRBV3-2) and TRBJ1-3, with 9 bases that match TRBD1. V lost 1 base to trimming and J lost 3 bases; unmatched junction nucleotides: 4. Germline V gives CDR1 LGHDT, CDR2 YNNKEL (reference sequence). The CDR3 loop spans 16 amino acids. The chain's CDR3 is CASSQGGQGIGNTIYF. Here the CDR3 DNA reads TGTGCCAGCAGCCAAGGGGGACAGGGAATTGGAAACACCATATATTTT.

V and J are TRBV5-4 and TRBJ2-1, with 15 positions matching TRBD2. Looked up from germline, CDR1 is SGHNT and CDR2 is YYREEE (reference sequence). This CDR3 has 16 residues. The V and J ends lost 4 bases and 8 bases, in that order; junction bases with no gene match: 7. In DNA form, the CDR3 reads TGTGCCAGCAGCCCGGGGACTAGCGGGAGGACAGATGAGCAGTTCTTC. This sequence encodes CASSPGTSGRTDEQFF.